Presented here are 23 T cell receptor beta chains from one specimen sequenced in a study of response to subunit inactivated influenza vaccine. From the RT-PCR reads, TCRdb called clonotypes with MiXCR, one entry per CDR3 protein. The sample consists of approximately 490,000 distinct CDR3 sequences, approximately 6.9% of them appearing once. The material sequenced was PBMCs from blood, taken roughly 24 months after vaccination. These receptors were collected from a man between 50 and 75 years old who received an inactivated influenza vaccine.

This clonotype was observed a few times. The genes are TRBV7-6 and TRBJ1-1; the D gene is possibly TRBD1 (6 bases). The CDR3 runs 16 residues. Trimming cost V 5 bases and J 0 bases, with 16 bases left between them. Germline lookup yields CDR1 SGHVS and CDR2 FNYEAQ. CDR3 region: CASSPRPGHLNTEAFF. CDR3 in DNA: TGTGCCAGCAGCCCACGCCCGGGACACCTGAACACTGAAGCTTTCTTT.

The gene calls are TRBV7-2 and TRBJ1-3; D possibly corresponds to TRBD1 (6 bases). CDR3 length: 15 amino acids. V lost 1 base, J lost 1 base, and 8 bases lay in between. The germline V gene encodes CDR1 SGHTA and CDR2 FQGNSA. The CDR3 DNA is TGTGCCAGCAGCTTAGACAGGGAGTCTGGAAACACCATATATTTT. Protein sequence: CASSLDRESGNTIYF.

V gene TRBV10-3 combines with J gene TRBJ2-5; TRBD2 is a possible D gene (6 bases). This CDR3 has 14 residues. The germline V and J ends were trimmed by 2 bases and 4 bases, with 11 bases remaining between them. CDR1 and CDR2 from the germline V gene are ENHRY and SYGVKD. The chain's CDR3 is CAISEPGLRETQYF. The DNA of the CDR3 is TGTGCCATCAGTGAGCCGGGACTTAGAGAGACCCAGTACTTC.

This clonotype was detected ten times or more. The gene calls are TRBV5-1 and TRBJ2-3; possibly TRBD1 or TRBD2 for D (6 bases each). Trimming shortened V by 3 bases and J by 1 base, and 18 bases separated the two germline ends. Germline loops: CDR1 SGHRS, CDR2 YFSETQ. This CDR3 comprises 17 residues. In DNA form, the CDR3 reads TGCGCCAGCAGCTACACGGGGGCCCACTATGGCACAGATACGCAGTATTTT. It encodes CASSYTGAHYGTDTQYF.

This clonotype was counted at least ten times. CDR3 sequence reads: CSAPFPLAASYNEQFF. For the CDR3, the DNA is TGCAGTGCTCCTTTCCCACTAGCGGCCTCCTACAATGAGCAGTTCTTC. The gene calls are TRBV20-1 and TRBJ2-1, with 8 bases identical to TRBD2. V dropped 5 bases and J dropped 0; count of bases not matched to a gene: 9. CDR3 length: 16 residues. From germline, CDR1 is DFQATT and CDR2 SNEGSKA (reference sequence).

This clonotype was observed at least ten times. The CDR3 DNA follows: TGTGCCAGCAGCTTACAGGGAGCAATATCAGATACGCAGTATTTT. Protein sequence: CASSLQGAISDTQYF. The chain has TRBV7-2 and TRBJ2-3, with D possibly called TRBD1 or TRBD2 (5 bases each). CDR1 and CDR2 (germline): SGHTA, FQGNSA. V dropped 2 bases and J dropped 4 bases, with 13 bases sitting between them. This CDR3 contains 15 residues. Based on the CDR3 plus reference TRBV7-2 and TRBJ2-3, the full variable domain is GAGVSQSPSNKVTEKGKDVELRCDPISGHTALYWYRQSLGQGLEFLIYFQGNSAPDKSGLPSDRFSAERTGGSVSTLTIQRTQQEDSAVYLCASSLQGAISDTQYFGPGTRLTVL.

The table lists this clonotype with a few counts. The rearrangement uses TRBV7-9 and TRBJ2-3; perhaps D is TRBD1 or TRBD2 (6 bases each). Germline V gives CDR1 SEHNR, CDR2 FQNEAQ (reference sequence). The CDR3 is 15 amino acids. V dropped 5 bases and J dropped 2 bases, with 14 bases sitting between them. The CDR3 nucleotides are TGTGCCAGCAGCGGGGGCCGGGGGCTCACAGATACGCAGTATTTT. It codes for CASSGGRGLTDTQYF.

In this sample, this clonotype turned up many times. J is TRBJ2-7 and V is TRBV29-1; TRBD2 aligns across 7 bases. The CDR3 runs 15 residues. Germline lookup yields CDR1 SQVTM and CDR2 ANQGSEA. V trimming: 0 bases; J trimming: 5 bases; junction bases outside the gene matches: 10. The CDR3 region has the DNA TGCAGCGTTGAAGATCGGGCTAGCGGAGGGGACGAGCAGTACTTC. Its translation: CSVEDRASGGDEQYF.

The V gene is TRBV20-1, the J gene TRBJ2-1; perhaps TRBD1 as D (6 bases). Trimming took 3 bases from V and 6 from J, leaving 15 bases between them. The CDR3 is 14 residues long. CDR1 and CDR2 (germline): DFQATT, SNEGSKA (reference sequence). CDR3 region: CSASNLQGINEQFF. For the CDR3, the DNA is TGCAGTGCTAGCAATTTACAGGGTATCAATGAGCAGTTCTTC.

The chain has TRBV3-1 and TRBJ1-2; 9 nucleotides line up with TRBD1. Germline V gene lookup returns CDR1 LGHDT and CDR2 YNNKEL (reference sequence). The CDR3 covers 16 residues. The V and J ends lost 3 bases and 4 bases, in that order; junction bases with no gene match: 9. The CDR3 DNA sequence: TGTGCCAGCAGCCACGAAGCCGGGACAGGGAGCTATGGCTACACCTTC. Protein product: CASSHEAGTGSYGYTF.

The rearrangement joins TRBV19 to TRBJ2-2; 9 bases are shared with TRBD1. CDR1 LNHDA and CDR2 SQIVND come from the germline V gene (reference sequence). The junction had 2 bases not matched to a gene; V was cut back by 3 bases and J by 6 bases. The CDR3 totals 14 residues. CDR3 nucleotide sequence: TGTGCCAGTAGTATCGGACAGGGGCCCGGGGAGCTGTTTTTT. Residues: CASSIGQGPGELFF. Combining the CDR3 with reference TRBV19 and TRBJ2-2 gives the whole variable domain DGGITQSPKYLFRKEGQNVTLSCEQNLNHDAMYWYRQDPGQGLRLIYYSQIVNDFQKGDIAEGYSVSREKKESFPLTVTSAQKNPTAFYLCASSIGQGPGELFFGEGSRLTVL.

This clonotype has at least ten counts. J is TRBJ1-1 and V is TRBV3-1; no reliable D call. The CDR3 loop spans 15 amino acids. Trimming took off 1 base at V and 8 bases at J, with 17 bases between the two ends. CDR1 is LGHDT, CDR2 YNNKEL, per germline (reference sequence). The CDR3 DNA reads as TGTGCCAGCAGCCAAGGACTCTCGACCCCCCGGGAAGCTTTCTTT. As protein: CASSQGLSTPREAFF.

This clonotype was picked up a small number of times. The chain has TRBV12-1 and TRBJ2-5; the table calls TRBD1, which could not be checked here. TRBV12-1 constitutes a pseudogene. This CDR3 has 15 amino acids. CDR3: CASSPLFRGLETQYF. Here the CDR3 DNA reads TGTGCCAGCAGCCCACTGTTCCGGGGGCTCGAGACCCAGTACTTC.

Many counts were recorded for this clonotype. V usage is TRBV7-2 and J usage is TRBJ1-5; D is unresolved. The V gene lost 5 bases and the J gene lost 5 bases, with 10 bases spanning the gap. Germline CDR1 and CDR2: SGHTA and FQGNSA. CDR3 length: 13 amino acids. The CDR3 loop is CASSPNPDQPQHF. In nucleotides, the CDR3 is TGTGCCAGCAGCCCGAACCCCGATCAGCCCCAGCATTTT.

This clonotype was detected only a few times. V usage is TRBV20-1 and J usage is TRBJ2-1; 8 positions match TRBD2. The V gene's germline CDR1 is DFQATT and CDR2 SNEGSKA (reference sequence). CDR3 length equals 20 residues. J lost 1 base, V lost 0 bases, and 17 bases had no gene match. The CDR3: CSARDISGTSTSFSYNEQFF. Written as DNA, the CDR3 is TGCAGTGCTAGAGACATATCCGGGACTAGTACATCTTTTTCCTACAATGAGCAGTTCTTC.

A word on this clonotype: A much larger clone differs by one base, so this may be a read error. The rearrangement joins TRBV5-1 to TRBJ2-1; 8 bases are shared with TRBD2. Germline CDR1 is SGHRS and CDR2 is YFSETQ. The CDR3 extends over 15 amino acids. CDR3 sequence: CTSSEAGTSYNEQFF. DNA for the CDR3: TGCACCAGCAGCGAAGCCGGGACTAGCTACAATGAGCAGTTCTTC.

This clonotype was detected only a few times. V is TRBV14 and J is TRBJ1-2; D gene ambiguous. The CDR3 is 17 residues long. The germline CDR1 and CDR2 sequences are SGHDN and FVKESK. Trimming removed 0 bases from V and 6 bases from J, with 20 bases in between. The chain's CDR3 is CASSQDFSGFTNHGYTF. CDR3 bases: TGTGCCAGCAGCCAAGATTTCTCAGGATTCACCAACCATGGCTACACCTTC.

This clonotype was detected many times. The rearrangement uses TRBV4-3 and TRBJ2-2; 8 bases are shared with TRBD2. There are 17 residues in the CDR3. Per germline, CDR1 LGHNA and CDR2 YSLEER. With V trimmed by 4 bases and J by 0 bases, 7 bases remained unmatched. CDR3 nucleotide sequence: TGCGCCAGCAGCCGAAGCCCGGGAGGGTCGAACACCGGGGAGCTGTTTTTT. It translates to CASSRSPGGSNTGELFF.

This clonotype was counted ten times or more. The genes are TRBV12-3 or TRBV12-4 and TRBJ2-7; tentative D call: TRBD2 (6 bases). V was cut by 7 bases and J by 1 base, with 14 bases left in between. The CDR3 is 14 amino acids. CDR3 in amino acids: CASTVSGASYEQYF. CDR3 in DNA: TGTGCCAGCACAGTTTCGGGAGCGTCCTACGAGCAGTACTTC.

Only a few counts were recorded for this clonotype. The V call is TRBV6-2 or TRBV6-3, the J call TRBJ2-1, with 9 bases lining up with TRBD1. The V gene end was trimmed by 7 bases and the J gene end by 4 bases; junction bases not matched to a gene: 11. The CDR3 contains 16 residues. Germline V gives CDR1 MNHEY, CDR2 SVGEGT. CDR3 amino acids: CASTPWQGQGYNEQFF. CDR3 sequence (DNA): TGTGCCAGCACACCCTGGCAGGGACAGGGTTACAATGAGCAGTTCTTC.

This clonotype appeared a few times. At one of its ends the junction is not consistent with the germline gene, which may arise from a read error. This chain uses TRBV20-1 with TRBJ2-3, with unresolved D. CDR1 and CDR2 from the germline V gene are DFQATT and SNEGSKA (reference sequence). The CDR3 contains 11 residues. The CDR3 sequence: CSARGPHTQYF. The CDR3 nucleotides read TGCAGTGCGAGAGGACCCCATACGCAGTATTTT.

This clonotype was recorded many times. The chain carries TRBV5-6 and TRBJ2-4; 7 bases map to TRBD2. The CDR3 length is 15 residues. Germline trimming cut 1 base from V and 3 bases from J; bases unmatched to any gene: 4. Germline CDR1 and CDR2: SGHDT and YYEEEE. The CDR3 nucleotides read TGTGCCAGCAGCTTGCCTAGCGGACACAAAAACATTCAGTACTTC. Amino acid sequence: CASSLPSGHKNIQYF.

In this sample, this clonotype is medium-sized (0.01 to 0.1%). This chain's CDR3 is CASTHPASYEQYF. CDR3 nucleotide sequence: TGTGCCAGCACCCACCCAGCCTCCTACGAGCAGTACTTC. This chain joins TRBV28 and TRBJ2-7; the D is unclear. Germline CDR1 reads MDHEN; CDR2 reads SYDVKM. V shed 7 bases and J shed 0 bases, with 10 bases lying between them. The CDR3 sequence is 13 residues long.